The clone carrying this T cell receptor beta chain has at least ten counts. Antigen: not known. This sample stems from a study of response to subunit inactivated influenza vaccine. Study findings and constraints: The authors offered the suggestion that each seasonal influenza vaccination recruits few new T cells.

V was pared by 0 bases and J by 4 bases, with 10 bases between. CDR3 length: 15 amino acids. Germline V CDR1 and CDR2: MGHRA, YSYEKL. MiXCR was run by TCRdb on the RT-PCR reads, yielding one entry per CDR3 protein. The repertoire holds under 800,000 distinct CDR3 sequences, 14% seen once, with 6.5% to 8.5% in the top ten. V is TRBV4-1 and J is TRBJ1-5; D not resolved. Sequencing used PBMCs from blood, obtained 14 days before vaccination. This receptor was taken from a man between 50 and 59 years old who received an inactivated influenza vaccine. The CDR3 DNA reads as TGCGCCAGCAGCCAAGAATGGCAGTCGAATCAGCCCCAGCATTTT. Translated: CASSQEWQSNQPQHF.